Shown below are 27 T cell receptor beta chains from a single sample sequenced in a study of shared clonotypes between healthy human individuals. TCRdb's copy holds only in-frame clones and misses some; the assay was immunoSEQ multiplex PCR. The data show some 1 million clones, about 76% seen once. The sample comprised memory CD4+ T cells sorted from blood. Noted subset: CD45RA-negative fraction. Receptor source: a man aged 18 to 30 in good health.

V usage is TRBV5-1 and J usage is TRBJ2-1; unclear D gene. This CDR3 is built from 14 residues. Germline V gene lookup returns CDR1 SGHRS and CDR2 YFSETQ. V lost 4 bases, J lost 9 bases, and 17 bases lay in between. Here the CDR3 DNA reads TGCGCCAGCAGCCTGGTCGACAACGTGGGTGAGCAGTTCTTC. It specifies CASSLVDNVGEQFF.

In this sample, this clone turned up a few times. This sequence joins TRBV9 and TRBJ2-5; D perhaps matches TRBD2 (5 bases). This CDR3 is built from 16 residues. Trimming removed 0 bases from V and 0 bases from J, with 12 bases in between. Germline CDR1 and CDR2: SGDLS and YYNGEE. CDR3: CASSVGGIGYQETQYF. CDR3 nucleotides: TGTGCCAGCAGCGTAGGAGGGATAGGGTACCAAGAGACCCAGTACTTC.

The chain couples TRBV6-1 to TRBJ2-5; maybe TRBD2 (5 bases). Per the germline V gene, CDR1 is MNHNS and CDR2 is SASEGT. CDR3 length: 12 residues. The V and J ends lost 6 bases and 2 bases respectively, with 7 bases between them. The CDR3 protein is CASSQRQETQYF. The CDR3 nucleotides are TGTGCCAGCAGCCAGCGGCAAGAGACCCAGTACTTC.

The rearrangement joins TRBV27 to TRBJ2-7, with 13 bases that match TRBD2. The CDR3 is 16 amino acids. Losses at the gene ends were 0 bases for V and 5 bases for J; bases not matched to a gene: 4. The germline V gene has CDR1 MNHEY and CDR2 SMNVEV (reference sequence). In nucleotides, the CDR3 is TGTGCCAGCAGTTTATCGGGGACTAGCGGGACCCACGAGCAGTACTTC. Translating gives CASSLSGTSGTHEQYF.

The V call is TRBV5-4, the J call TRBJ1-1; D is unclear. CDR3 size: 15 residues. Trimming removed 3 bases from V and 1 base from J, with 13 bases in between. The germline V gene encodes CDR1 SGHNT and CDR2 YYREEE (reference sequence). The CDR3 DNA reads TGTGCCAGCAGCTCTTTTGGGGTGGGGAACACTGAAGCTTTCTTT. Its translation: CASSSFGVGNTEAFF.

The genes are TRBV7-2 and TRBJ2-3, with a tentative D call TRBD2 (6 bases). Trimming shortened V by 5 bases and J by 1 base, and 13 bases separated the two germline ends. The CDR3 covers 15 residues. The germline CDR1 and CDR2 sequences are SGHTA and FQGNSA. The CDR3 DNA reads as TGTGCCAGCAGCCCGACTAGGCGTGGCACAGATACGCAGTATTTT. Amino acids: CASSPTRRGTDTQYF.

J is TRBJ2-7 and V is TRBV7-8; 7 nucleotides agree with TRBD2. V dropped 5 bases and J dropped 7; count of bases not matched to a gene: 14. Germline V gene sequence: CDR1 SGHVS, CDR2 FQNEAQ. CDR3 length equals 15 residues. CDR3 sequence reads: CASSVVAGVLGEQYF. The CDR3 DNA reads as TGTGCCAGCAGCGTAGTTGCGGGAGTCCTAGGTGAGCAGTACTTC.

The gene calls are TRBV20-1 and TRBJ2-1; D is ambiguous. This CDR3 comprises 10 residues. V lost 1 base, J lost 9 bases, and 4 bases lay in between. Per germline, CDR1 DFQATT and CDR2 SNEGSKA (reference sequence). The chain's CDR3 is CSARAVEQFF. Here the CDR3 DNA reads TGCAGTGCTAGAGCAGTTGAGCAGTTCTTC.

V usage is TRBV18 and J usage is TRBJ2-3; D tentatively reads TRBD1 or TRBD2 (5 bases each). Germline V lookup: CDR1 KGHSH, CDR2 LQKENI. V was shortened by 4 bases and J by 2 bases, with 19 bases between the two germline ends. The CDR3 loop spans 17 amino acids. CDR3 in DNA: TGTGCCAGCTCACTTGGGCCAGGACTTGGGGCCACAGATACGCAGTATTTT. Translated: CASSLGPGLGATDTQYF.

The rearrangement uses TRBV6-1 and TRBJ2-7, with 9 bases that match TRBD2. The CDR3 is 12 residues long. J was trimmed by 7 bases and V by 8 bases; bases with no gene match: 6. Per germline, CDR1 MNHNS and CDR2 SASEGT. As DNA, the CDR3 is TGTGCCAGCCGAGCGGGGGGCGTGGAGCAGTACTTC. This translates into CASRAGGVEQYF.

V is TRBV18 and J is TRBJ1-6; D remains ambiguous. V dropped 5 bases and J dropped 9 bases, with 17 bases sitting between them. From germline, CDR1 is KGHSH and CDR2 LQKENI. The length of the CDR3 is 15 residues. DNA of the CDR3: TGTGCCAGCTCATCGGAACCGGGTACGGGTTCACCCCTCCACTTT. Amino acid sequence: CASSSEPGTGSPLHF.

The chain couples TRBV5-1 to TRBJ2-7; D is unresolved. This CDR3 is built from 10 residues. The V end was cut by 6 bases, the J end by 6 bases, with 7 bases between. The germline V gene encodes CDR1 SGHRS and CDR2 YFSETQ. This chain's CDR3 is CASTEGEQYF. CDR3 in DNA: TGCGCCAGCACTGAAGGCGAGCAGTACTTC.

This clone was seen only once. This CDR3 is also generated by other DNA sequences in the sample. The rearrangement links TRBV5-1 to TRBJ1-5; D perhaps matches TRBD1 (5 bases). V lost 0 bases and J 7 bases, leaving 11 bases between the germline ends. The CDR3 is made up of 14 amino acids. Germline CDR1 is SGHRS and CDR2 is YFSETQ. The CDR3 loop is CASSLEGEGQPQHF. The CDR3 bases are TGCGCCAGCAGCTTGGAAGGGGAGGGACAGCCCCAGCATTTT. The full variable domain, completed using reference TRBV5-1 and TRBJ1-5, is KAGVTQTPRYLIKTRGQQVTLSCSPISGHRSVSWYQQTPGQGLQFLFEYFSETQRNKGNFPGRFSGRQFSNSRSEMNVSTLELGDSALYLCASSLEGEGQPQHFGDGTRLSIL.

The rearrangement uses TRBV29-1 and TRBJ2-7; D is unclear. V dropped 5 bases and J dropped 0 bases, with 5 bases sitting between them. Germline assignment: CDR1 SQVTM and CDR2 ANQGSEA. The CDR3 is made up of 11 amino acids. CDR3 region: CSVLFSYEQYF. The CDR3 nucleotides are TGCAGCGTTCTGTTCTCCTACGAGCAGTACTTC.

This clone was detected once. The genes are TRBV28 and TRBJ2-2; 7 bases match TRBD2. Trimming removed 7 bases from V and 6 bases from J; junction bases left unmatched: 5. The CDR3 has 13 amino acids. Germline loops: CDR1 MDHEN, CDR2 SYDVKM. Written as DNA, the CDR3 is TGTGCCAGCATTCAGGGAGGGTCCGGGGAGCTGTTTTTT. Its protein product is CASIQGGSGELFF.

The CDR3 region is CARSSRALNSPLHF. CDR3 bases: TGTGCCAGAAGCTCCCGGGCTCTTAATTCACCCCTCCACTTT. This chain joins TRBV5-3 and TRBJ1-6; D is undetermined. TRBV5-3 is labeled an ORF, and its function is uncertain. Trimming left V 3 bases short and J 6 bases short, with 10 bases between. This CDR3 has 14 amino acids.

The CDR3 sequence: CASSYRAVQETQYF. The CDR3 DNA follows: TGTGCCAGCAGTTATCGGGCGGTCCAAGAGACCCAGTACTTC. This chain connects TRBV6-5 to TRBJ2-5; unclear D gene. Germline assignment: CDR1 MNHEY and CDR2 SVGAGI. The CDR3 has 14 amino acids. The V and J ends lost 3 bases and 1 base respectively, with 9 bases between them.

The CDR3 region is CASSQVQPTTNEKLFF. The CDR3 DNA reads TGCGCCAGCAGCCAAGTGCAGCCGACAACTAATGAAAAACTGTTTTTT. J is TRBJ1-4 and V is TRBV4-1; D not certain. V lost 1 base to trimming and J lost 0 bases, with 9 bases between them. Germline loops: CDR1 MGHRA, CDR2 YSYEKL. This CDR3 is built from 16 residues.

About this clone: Other DNA sequences from this sample encode an identical CDR3 as well. The genes are TRBV18 and TRBJ1-1, with D possibly being TRBD1 (5 bases). Trimming removed 4 bases from V and 2 bases from J, with 8 bases in between. The germline CDR1 and CDR2 sequences are KGHSH and LQKENI. The CDR3 is 13 residues long. The CDR3 sequence is CASSLDRNTEAFF. The CDR3 DNA reads TGTGCCAGCTCACTCGACAGAAACACTGAAGCTTTCTTT.

Concerning this clone: At the DNA level, this CDR3 is encoded by other sequences in the same sample as well. The chain combines TRBV7-6 with TRBJ2-3; the D gene is possibly TRBD2 (6 bases). Germline CDR1 and CDR2: SGHVS and FNYEAQ. V gave up 2 bases and J gave up 3 bases, with 15 bases separating them. This CDR3 has 16 residues. The CDR3 loop reads CASSLNPAGSTDTQYF. The CDR3 DNA is TGTGCCAGCAGCTTAAACCCCGCCGGGAGTACAGATACGCAGTATTTT.

This clone was counted once. V gene TRBV7-8 combines with J gene TRBJ1-2; no reliable D call. The CDR3 sequence is 13 residues long. The V end was cut by 0 bases, the J end by 8 bases, with 10 bases between. In germline, CDR1 is SGHVS, CDR2 FQNEAQ. The CDR3 region is CASSLAASGGYTF. The CDR3 DNA is TGTGCCAGCAGCTTAGCAGCGTCGGGGGGCTACACCTTC.

The chain employs TRBV6-6 and TRBJ1-1; D ambiguous. With 5 bases removed from V and 5 bases from J, the gap between germline ends came to 9 bases. This CDR3 comprises 12 residues. Germline V CDR1 and CDR2: MNHNY, SVGAGI (reference sequence). The CDR3 here is CASSTVRTEAFF. CDR3 in DNA: TGTGCCAGCAGTACAGTAAGAACTGAAGCTTTCTTT.

The genes are TRBV7-2 and TRBJ1-3, with D uncertain. In germline, CDR1 is SGHTA, CDR2 FQGNSA. CDR3 length equals 13 residues. Trimming left V 4 bases short and J 4 bases short, with 8 bases between. The CDR3 loop reads CASSSGRGNTIYF. The CDR3 DNA reads as TGTGCCAGCAGCTCCGGACGGGGAAACACCATATATTTT.

This clone was detected a few times. The rearrangement uses TRBV5-6 and TRBJ1-6; weak D call: TRBD1 (5 bases). V was cut by 5 bases and J by 0 bases, with 18 bases left in between. The germline gives CDR1 SGHDT, CDR2 YYEEEE. The length of the CDR3 is 18 residues. CDR3 sequence reads: CASRWGGSSSSYNSPLHF. CDR3 DNA: TGTGCCAGCAGATGGGGGGGAAGCTCGAGCTCCTATAATTCACCCCTCCACTTT.

This clone came up a few times. The chain links TRBV6-1 to TRBJ1-1; 7 bases line up with TRBD1. Germline V lookup: CDR1 MNHNS, CDR2 SASEGT. CDR3 length equals 12 residues. With 8 bases clipped from V and 3 bases from J, the junction kept 3 bases outside the gene matches. CDR3 sequence: CASSQGDTEAFF. CDR3 sequence (DNA): TGTGCCAGCTCCCAGGGGGACACTGAAGCTTTCTTT.

This clone has only a few counts. This chain uses TRBV5-1 with TRBJ1-4; TRBD1 might be the D (5 bases). V dropped 0 bases and J dropped 4 bases, with 13 bases sitting between them. Looked up from germline, CDR1 is SGHRS and CDR2 is YFSETQ. The CDR3 is made up of 16 amino acids. The CDR3 coding sequence is TGCGCCAGCAGCTTGGGGCTGGGGCAAGGTAATGAAAAACTGTTTTTT. Its protein product is CASSLGLGQGNEKLFF.

The CDR3 DNA follows: TGTGCCAGCTCACCACCCGTTCGGGGCCGGGAGTACAATGAGCAGTTCTTC. This encodes CASSPPVRGREYNEQFF. The chain recombines TRBV18 with TRBJ2-1, with D tentatively TRBD2 (6 bases). Germline V gene data show CDR1 as KGHSH and CDR2 as LQKENI. V was clipped by 0 bases and J by 4 bases, with 16 bases between them. CDR3 length: 17 residues.